Listed below are T cell receptor beta chains from one sample, sequenced in a study of post-analysis software for immune sequencing data. TCRdb independently ran MiXCR on the PCR reads; one entry per CDR3 protein. This table has under 900,000 distinct CDR3 sequences, about 53% appearing once. Material: blood. All receptors come from a girl between 5 and 17 years old with multiple sclerosis. CDR3s include the opening cysteine and the closing phenylalanine or tryptophan. Each record gives: J gene, D gene, V gene, CDR3 length, clone size, CDR3 DNA, CDR3 protein. D genes are given only for firm matches. Part of the rows lack a size; the others show once, few, many or a class for expanded clones.

>TRBJ2-5|-|TRBV3-1|15|-
TGTGCCAGCAGCCTCGGGAGAGGGAGTCAAGAGACCCAGTACTTC
CASSLGRGSQETQYF
>TRBJ1-6|TRBD1|TRBV20-1|14|few
TGCAGTGCTTCCCGTGGGACAGACTCTTCACCCCTCCACTTT
CSASRGTDSSPLHF
>TRBJ2-3|-|TRBV12-5|15|-
TGTGCTAGTGGTTTGGTAGACTTTATGGAAAGTACGCAGTATTTT
CASGLVDFMESTQYF
>TRBJ2-4|TRBD2|TRBV15|18|-
TGTGCCACCAGCAGAGATATTAGCGGGGGGCTAGCCAAAAACATTCAGTACTTC
CATSRDISGGLAKNIQYF
>TRBJ1-2|-|TRBV29-1|12|-
TGCAGCGTGAGGGGGAGTAACTATGGCTACACCTTC
CSVRGSNYGYTF
>TRBJ2-5|-|TRBV20-1|14|-
TGCAGTGCTAGAGACACCGCCTCCCAAGAGACCCAGTACTTC
CSARDTASQETQYF
>TRBJ2-7|-|TRBV12-3/TRBV12-4|12|few
TGTGCCAGCACCCTCGGGAACTACGAGCAGTACTTC
CASTLGNYEQYF
>TRBJ2-7|TRBD1|TRBV25-1|11|-
TGTGGGACAGGTCAACTCTACGAGCAGTACTTC
CGTGQLYEQYF
>TRBJ2-1|TRBD2|TRBV7-3|15|few
TGTGCCAGCAGCTCTCGACTAGCGGGAATCGATGAGCAGTTCTTC
CASSSRLAGIDEQFF
>TRBJ2-7|TRBD1|TRBV5-1|14|-
TGCGCCAGCAGCTTAGACAGGGGTCCCCACGAGCAGTACTTC
CASSLDRGPHEQYF
>TRBJ2-1|-|TRBV18|13|-
TGTGCCAGCTCACCACCTGGACGATGGGAGCAGTTCTTC
CASSPPGRWEQFF
>TRBJ2-7|TRBD1|TRBV7-2|13|-
TGTGCCAGCAGCACACAGGGGTGGGGCGAGCAGTACTTC
CASSTQGWGEQYF
>TRBJ1-5|-|TRBV15|15|few
TGTGCCACCAGGCCGACAGGCGGACCCAATCAGCCCCAGCATTTT
CATRPTGGPNQPQHF
>TRBJ1-2|-|TRBV29-1|13|-
TGCAGCGTTGGCGAGGGGCTCGGCTATGGCTACACCTTC
CSVGEGLGYGYTF
>TRBJ1-5|-|TRBV7-6|15|-
TGTGCCAGCAGCTTAGGGGCGGGGGGCAATCAGCCCCAGCATTTT
CASSLGAGGNQPQHF
>TRBJ1-2|-|TRBV7-2|14|few
TGTGCCAGCAGCCAGTATTGGACTAACTATGGCTACACCTTC
CASSQYWTNYGYTF